Below are 5 T cell receptor beta chains sequenced from a single sample in a study of blood T cell repertoires in COVID-19. Clones were sequenced by immunoSEQ multiplex PCR, and TCRdb holds only the in-frame ones, with some missing. The sample lists about 230,000 clones; over 65% were seen once. What was sequenced was peripheral blood. These TCRs come from a woman between 65 and 79 years old with active or convalescent COVID-19.

The chain is built from TRBV12-3 or TRBV12-4 and TRBJ1-1; D possibly corresponds to TRBD1 (6 bases). The CDR3 loop spans 13 amino acids. V was trimmed by 6 bases and J by 5 bases, leaving 13 bases between them. DNA of the CDR3: TGTGCCAGCAGCCGATACAGGGTTACTGAAGCTTTCTTT. Residues: CASSRYRVTEAFF.

This chain links TRBV3-1 (or the pseudogene TRBV3-2) with TRBJ2-7; possibly TRBD1 for D (5 bases). Germline V gene sequence: CDR1 LGHDT, CDR2 YNNKEL (reference sequence). The CDR3 has 12 residues. Deletions cut 4 bases from V and 3 bases from J, with 7 bases between. CDR3: CASSPQGYEQYF. The CDR3 DNA sequence: TGTGCCAGCAGCCCTCAGGGCTACGAGCAGTACTTC.

The J gene is TRBJ1-2, the V gene TRBV28, with 8 bases matching TRBD1. This CDR3 is built from 12 residues. V lost 5 bases to trimming and J lost 8 bases; unmatched junction nucleotides: 4. Germline CDR1 reads MDHEN; CDR2 reads SYDVKM. The CDR3 loop is CASSPGGWGYTF. The CDR3 bases are TGTGCCAGCAGTCCAGGGGGCTGGGGCTACACCTTC.

The chain has TRBV10-3 and TRBJ2-7; TRBD2 aligns across 7 bases. Germline V gives CDR1 ENHRY, CDR2 SYGVKD. The V and J ends lost 3 bases and 0 bases, in that order; junction bases with no gene match: 5. The CDR3 spans 15 residues. This chain's CDR3 is CAISDVGRSSYEQYF. The CDR3 bases are TGTGCCATCAGTGATGTCGGGAGGAGCTCCTACGAGCAGTACTTC.

This clone was detected only a few times. The chain couples TRBV5-4 to TRBJ1-2; the match to TRBD1 covers 9 bases. Germline assignment: CDR1 SGHNT and CDR2 YYREEE (reference sequence). The CDR3 extends over 15 amino acids. V gave up 3 bases and J gave up 8 bases; unmatched junction bases: 11. CDR3 sequence: CASSSPGTGPWGYTF. CDR3 DNA: TGTGCCAGCAGCTCGCCCGGGACAGGGCCCTGGGGCTACACCTTC.